The 8 T cell receptor beta chains given below trace back to one sample, sequenced in a study of glioma-infiltrating T cells. Using RNA template, CDR3s of TCR alpha and beta were amplified with iRepertoire arm-PCR. TCRdb fed the multiplex PCR reads into MiXCR, producing one record per CDR3 protein. In the table there are fewer than 500,000 distinct CDR3 sequences, 41% of which are singletons. Material for sequencing was glioma tissue, nonneoplastic brain tissue, or PBMCs (not recorded which). Source of these receptors: a human donor with low-grade glioma or glioblastoma, undergoing nonglioma brain surgery, or in good health (not recorded which).

This clonotype was detected many times. The chain uses TRBV20-1 and TRBJ2-3; perhaps D is TRBD1 or TRBD2 (6 bases each). Germline values: CDR1 DFQATT, CDR2 SNEGSKA (reference sequence). Trimming removed 5 bases from V and 0 bases from J, with 15 bases in between. This CDR3 has 15 residues. CDR3 DNA sequence: TGCAGTGCTGGTCATCAGGGGACTAGCACAGATACGCAGTATTTT. Protein sequence: CSAGHQGTSTDTQYF.

The genes are TRBV11-2 and TRBJ2-7; the D call may be TRBD1 or TRBD2 (5 bases each). CDR3 length: 15 amino acids. Germline lookup yields CDR1 SGHAT and CDR2 FQNNGV. Trimming stripped 1 base from V and 0 bases from J, with 10 bases between. The CDR3 reads CASSLAGTDSYEQYF. CDR3 DNA: TGTGCCAGCAGCTTAGCTGGGACGGACTCCTACGAGCAGTACTTC.

This clonotype was seen a handful of times. The chain couples TRBV28 to TRBJ1-6; TRBD1 agrees at 9 bases. The CDR3 runs to 15 residues. Germline loops: CDR1 MDHEN, CDR2 SYDVKM. Trimming at V came to 10 bases and at J to 4 bases, leaving 8 bases not matched to a gene. For the CDR3, the DNA is TGTGCCACCTGCTCTGGGACAGGGTATAATTCACCCCTCCACTTT. As protein: CATCSGTGYNSPLHF.

The chain carries TRBV24-1 and TRBJ2-1; 8 nucleotides align to TRBD2. With 3 bases clipped from V and 2 bases from J, the junction kept 2 bases outside the gene matches. The CDR3 is 15 amino acids. Germline V gene lookup returns CDR1 KGHDR and CDR2 SFDVKD. CDR3 bases: TGTGCCACCAGTGATGTGACTAGCGCCTACAATGAGCAGTTCTTC. Protein product: CATSDVTSAYNEQFF.

On this clonotype: Germline is not matched at one junction end, which may reflect a read error. CDR3 residues: CSASPGLISTDTKYF. Here the CDR3 DNA reads TGCAGTGCTAGTCCGGGACTCATTAGCACAGATACGAAGTATTTT. V is TRBV20-1 and J is TRBJ2-3; the D gene is possibly TRBD2 (6 bases). This CDR3 has 15 residues. CDR1 DFQATT and CDR2 SNEGSKA come from the germline V gene (reference sequence).

This sequence joins TRBV7-3 and TRBJ2-3; tentatively, D is TRBD1 (5 bases). The V end lost 0 bases, the J end lost 5 bases, and 12 bases lay between the germline ends. Germline V CDR1 and CDR2: SGHTA, FQGTGA. The CDR3 extends over 15 amino acids. The CDR3 is CASSLTGAPGDTQYF. The CDR3 bases are TGTGCCAGCAGCTTAACAGGGGCGCCGGGAGATACGCAGTATTTT.

The chain is built from TRBV7-2 and TRBJ2-7, with D possibly being TRBD2 (6 bases). Trimming pared 5 bases from V and 3 bases from J, leaving 14 bases between. The CDR3 extends over 14 amino acids. The germline CDR1 and CDR2 sequences are SGHTA and FQGNSA. In DNA, the CDR3 is TGTGCCAGCAGCGTCCGGGACTTAGGCTACGAGCAGTACTTC. Its protein product is CASSVRDLGYEQYF. Based on the CDR3 plus reference TRBV7-2 and TRBJ2-7, the full variable domain is GAGVSQSPSNKVTEKGKDVELRCDPISGHTALYWYRQSLGQGLEFLIYFQGNSAPDKSGLPSDRFSAERTGGSVSTLTIQRTQQEDSAVYLCASSVRDLGYEQYFGPGTRLTVT.

In its sample, this clonotype was seen a few times. This chain uses TRBV4-2 with TRBJ2-3; possible D gene TRBD1, 6 bases. This CDR3 is built from 18 residues. In germline, CDR1 is LGHNA, CDR2 YNFKEQ. Between the trimmed V and J ends, which lost 0 bases and 3 bases, there was a span of 19 bases. This CDR3 reads CASSQDIAQGYMTDTQYF. CDR3 nucleotides: TGTGCCAGCAGCCAAGACATCGCACAGGGATACATGACAGATACGCAGTATTTT.